The 23 T cell receptor beta chains listed next were all sequenced from one sample in a study of T cell repertoires in cytomegalovirus infection. TCRdb processed the reads anew with MiXCR; each CDR3 protein has one entry. The table lists fewer than 300,000 distinct CDR3 sequences, about 26% of them singletons. Specimen: PBMCs. Receptors originate from a human donor in good health (CMV status not recorded). Some clones in this sample may be carry-over from other donors' samples.

The chain joins TRBV4-3 to TRBJ1-5; D uncertain. Trimming took 1 base from V and 0 from J, leaving 13 bases between them. The germline V gene has CDR1 LGHNA and CDR2 YSLEER. This CDR3 has 17 amino acids. The CDR3 DNA sequence: TGCGCCAGCAGCCAAGGCGTAGGGCCCCATAGCAATCAGCCCCAGCATTTT. Translated, it gives CASSQGVGPHSNQPQHF.

The chain uses TRBV7-4 and TRBJ2-5; 7 nucleotides agree with TRBD1. The CDR3 has 15 residues. The V segment lost 4 bases and the J segment 4 bases; nucleotides outside the gene matches: 9. CDR1 and CDR2 from the germline V gene are SGHVT and SQSDAQ. In DNA, the CDR3 is TGTGCCAGCAGCTCCTACAGGGGCGGAGGAGAGACCCAGTACTTC. Amino acids: CASSSYRGGGETQYF.

V is TRBV10-2 and J is TRBJ2-7; D gene ambiguous. Germline CDR1 WSHSY, CDR2 SAAADI. V was clipped by 2 bases and J by 3 bases, with 5 bases between them. The CDR3 length is 12 residues. CDR3 sequence (DNA): TGCGCCAGCAGTGAGGCTAGCTACGAGCAGTACTTC. Translating it yields CASSEASYEQYF.

This clonotype was detected a few times. The chain recombines TRBV29-1 with TRBJ1-1; no clear D gene. Germline CDR1 and CDR2: SQVTM and ANQGSEA. The CDR3 spans 13 residues. Trimming took off 3 bases at V and 2 bases at J, with 10 bases between the two ends. CDR3 DNA sequence: TGCAGCGTTGACCCGGAAACAAACACTGAAGCTTTCTTT. It encodes CSVDPETNTEAFF.

This clonotype came up many times. The chain is built from TRBV7-2 and TRBJ2-1, with 8 positions matching TRBD2. Looked up from germline, CDR1 is SGHTA and CDR2 is FQGNSA. CDR3 length: 13 residues. The ends lost 1 base at V and 8 bases at J; junction bases unmatched: 1. CDR3 bases: TGTGCCAGCAGCTTAGTACTAGCGGATGAGCAGTTCTTC. Translating it yields CASSLVLADEQFF.

Details on this clonotype: A read error may produce the germline difference seen at one junction end. The J gene is TRBJ2-1, the V gene TRBV6-1; D call uncertain. The CDR3 is 13 residues long. Germline CDR1 and CDR2: MNHNS and SASEGT. The chain's CDR3 is CASSDPPFLERFF. The CDR3 DNA reads as TGTGCCAGCAGTGACCCTCCGTTTCTTGAGCGGTTCTTC.

V usage is TRBV20-1 and J usage is TRBJ2-7; D uncertain. Between the trimmed V and J ends, which lost 0 bases and 0 bases, there was a span of 6 bases. Germline CDR1 DFQATT, CDR2 SNEGSKA (reference sequence). This CDR3 comprises 13 residues. The CDR3, as DNA: TGCAGTGCTAGAGAGATAAGCTCCTACGAGCAGTACTTC. Translated: CSAREISSYEQYF.

The chain couples TRBV20-1 to TRBJ2-7; 10 positions agree with TRBD1. Germline V gene sequence: CDR1 DFQATT, CDR2 SNEGSKA (reference sequence). The CDR3 runs to 14 residues. Trimming removed 5 bases from V and 2 bases from J; junction bases left unmatched: 6. CDR3 sequence reads: CSALGDRGPYEQYF. CDR3 DNA sequence: TGCAGTGCTTTGGGGGACAGGGGCCCCTACGAGCAGTACTTC.

The chain joins TRBV5-1 to TRBJ2-2, with D possibly TRBD2 on 6 matching bases. Germline V gives CDR1 SGHRS, CDR2 YFSETQ. This CDR3 is 15 amino acids long. Trimming stripped 0 bases from V and 7 bases from J, with 13 bases between. For the CDR3, the DNA is TGCGCCAGCAGCTTGGATGCGGGAATGAACGGGGAGCTGTTTTTT. It specifies CASSLDAGMNGELFF.

This clonotype was detected once. The V and J genes are TRBV2 and TRBJ1-6, with 8 nucleotides matching TRBD1. J was trimmed by 7 bases and V by 4 bases; bases with no gene match: 6. Germline V CDR1 and CDR2: SNHLY, FYNNEI. This CDR3 comprises 15 residues. CDR3 sequence: CASSGQGARNSPLHF. The CDR3 DNA follows: TGTGCCAGCAGTGGCCAGGGGGCGAGGAATTCACCCCTCCACTTT. Together with reference TRBV2 and TRBJ1-6, the CDR3 gives the full variable domain: EPEVTQTPSHQVTQMGQEVILRCVPISNHLYFYWYRQILGQKVEFLVSFYNNEISEKSEIFDDQFSVERPDGSNFTLKIRSTKLEDSAMYFCASSGQGARNSPLHFGNGTRLTVT.

This clonotype showed up just once. V gene TRBV2 combines with J gene TRBJ1-5; no firm D call. Germline V CDR1 and CDR2: SNHLY, FYNNEI. V was shortened by 7 bases and J by 0 bases, with 13 bases between the two germline ends. This CDR3 contains 15 residues. In DNA, the CDR3 is TGTGCCAGCACCGAAACTGTGCTTAGCAATCAGCCCCAGCATTTT. This codes for CASTETVLSNQPQHF.

This clonotype was observed a few times. The chain employs TRBV19 and TRBJ2-3; tentatively, D is TRBD1 or TRBD2 (6 bases each). This CDR3 contains 14 residues. Germline assignment: CDR1 LNHDA and CDR2 SQIVND (reference sequence). Deletions cut 7 bases from V and 6 bases from J, with 17 bases between. DNA for the CDR3: TGTGCCAGTACCCTAGGAGGGGGATCCGATACGCAGTATTTT. Protein product: CASTLGGGSDTQYF. Using reference TRBV19 and TRBJ2-3 for the parts outside the CDR3, the full variable domain is DGGITQSPKYLFRKEGQNVTLSCEQNLNHDAMYWYRQDPGQGLRLIYYSQIVNDFQKGDIAEGYSVSREKKESFPLTVTSAQKNPTAFYLCASTLGGGSDTQYFGPGTRLTVL.

A few counts support this clonotype. V usage is TRBV28 and J usage is TRBJ1-1, with a weak D call TRBD1 (6 bases). From germline, CDR1 is MDHEN and CDR2 SYDVKM. Trimming removed 1 base at V and 5 bases at J, with 20 bases between. The CDR3 length is 17 residues. DNA of the CDR3: TGTGCCAGCAGTTTATTAAGGGGGGAGGGGTTGCGGACTGAAGCTTTCTTT. It yields the protein CASSLLRGEGLRTEAFF.

This clonotype was seen at least ten times. This chain links TRBV11-2 with TRBJ2-3; D not resolved. CDR1 and CDR2 from the germline V gene are SGHAT and FQNNGV. The CDR3 consists of 11 residues. The V end lost 8 bases, the J end lost 5 bases, and 8 bases lay between the germline ends. For the CDR3, the DNA is TGTGCCAGCGGGTCCGGAGATACGCAGTATTTT. Translation: CASGSGDTQYF. The complete variable domain, with remaining parts taken from reference TRBV11-2 and TRBJ2-3, reads EAGVAQSPRYKIIEKRQSVAFWCNPISGHATLYWYQQILGQGPKLLIQFQNNGVVDDSQLPKDRFSAERLKGVDSTLKIQPAKLEDSAVYLCASGSGDTQYFGPGTRLTVL.

J is TRBJ2-2 and V is TRBV15, with 8 bases identical to TRBD1. V gave up 3 bases and J gave up 6 bases; unmatched junction bases: 6. The V gene's germline CDR1 is LNHNV and CDR2 YYDKDF (reference sequence). The CDR3 sequence is 15 residues long. The CDR3 is CATSRDLTGAGELFF. DNA for the CDR3: TGTGCCACCAGCAGGGACCTGACAGGGGCCGGGGAGCTGTTTTTT. Full variable domain (remainder filled in from reference TRBV15 and TRBJ2-2): DAMVIQNPRYQVTQFGKPVTLSCSQTLNHNVMYWYQQKSSQAPKLLFHYYDKDFNNEADTPDNFQSRRPNTSFCFLDIRSPGLGDTAMYLCATSRDLTGAGELFFGEGSRLTVL.

This clonotype was detected many times. The junction departs from germline at one end; a sequencing error may be responsible. The rearrangement uses TRBV7-2 and TRBJ2-1; D is unclear. Germline V CDR1 and CDR2: SGHTA, FQGNSA. The CDR3 loop spans 11 amino acids. This chain's CDR3 is CASSQAHDRLF. For the CDR3, the DNA is TGTGCCAGCAGCCAGGCACATGATAGGCTCTTC.

V is TRBV15 and J is TRBJ2-4; D uncertain. Per the germline V gene, CDR1 is LNHNV and CDR2 is YYDKDF (reference sequence). This CDR3 comprises 13 residues. V gave up 6 bases and J gave up 0 bases, with 6 bases separating them. CDR3 loop: CATRTLAKNIQYF. CDR3 coding DNA: TGTGCCACCAGAACCTTAGCCAAAAACATTCAGTACTTC. The complete variable domain, with remaining parts taken from reference TRBV15 and TRBJ2-4, reads DAMVIQNPRYQVTQFGKPVTLSCSQTLNHNVMYWYQQKSSQAPKLLFHYYDKDFNNEADTPDNFQSRRPNTSFCFLDIRSPGLGDTAMYLCATRTLAKNIQYFGAGTRLSVL.

The table lists this clonotype with a few counts. J is TRBJ2-1 and V is TRBV6-5; TRBD2 is a possible D gene (5 bases). Trimming removed 6 bases from V and 6 bases from J, with 9 bases in between. From germline, CDR1 is MNHEY and CDR2 SVGAGI. The CDR3 runs 12 residues. The CDR3 nucleotides are TGTGCCAGCAGCCGGGGTACCAATGAGCAGTTCTTC. Its translation is CASSRGTNEQFF.

This clonotype has only one observation. The chain combines TRBV20-1 with TRBJ2-1, with no clear D. Germline-derived CDR1 and CDR2 are DFQATT and SNEGSKA (reference sequence). V shed 5 bases and J shed 2 bases, with 13 bases lying between them. The CDR3 has 14 residues. The CDR3 loop is CSAPGPPTYNEQFF. Here the CDR3 DNA reads TGCAGTGCTCCCGGGCCCCCGACCTACAATGAGCAGTTCTTC.

This clonotype was counted only a few times. The rearrangement links TRBV28 to TRBJ1-1, with D tentatively TRBD1 (5 bases). CDR1 and CDR2 from the germline V gene are MDHEN and SYDVKM. The CDR3 covers 15 residues. The V end lost 6 bases, the J end lost 5 bases, and 19 bases lay between the germline ends. The CDR3 bases are TGTGCCAGCAGCCGTCTCGGGGGGTTTAGAACTGAAGCTTTCTTT. Encoded protein: CASSRLGGFRTEAFF.

This clonotype was seen only a few times. The rearrangement joins TRBV25-1 to TRBJ2-1; D is ambiguous. V lost 3 bases and J lost 0, with 9 bases in between. The germline gives CDR1 MGHDK, CDR2 SYGVNS. The CDR3 runs 15 residues. The CDR3 DNA reads TGTGCCAGCAGTGACATGGGGTTCTCCTACAATGAGCAGTTCTTC. Protein: CASSDMGFSYNEQFF.

This chain connects TRBV19 to TRBJ1-4; D is unresolved. The germline V and J ends were trimmed by 6 bases and 12 bases, with 14 bases remaining between them. Germline V gene sequence: CDR1 LNHDA, CDR2 SQIVND (reference sequence). This CDR3 spans 12 amino acids. The CDR3 DNA sequence: TGTGCCAGTAGCCCCGGGCTCGCCCAACTGTTTTTT. It codes for CASSPGLAQLFF.

In DNA, the CDR3 is TGTGCCAGCAGGTCCTACCGAGCGGGAGAGTACGAGCAGTACTTC. Protein: CASRSYRAGEYEQYF. The V and J genes are TRBV6-6 and TRBJ2-7, with 8 bases lining up with TRBD2. Germline CDR1 and CDR2: MNHNY and SVGAGI (reference sequence). The ends lost 6 bases at V and 4 bases at J; junction bases unmatched: 11. The CDR3 extends over 15 amino acids.